This TCR beta chain was observed in a study of a mutant IDH1 vaccine in newly diagnosed glioma. Study summary: In weeks 1, 3, 5, 7, 11, 15, 19 and 23, patients were immunized, eight times in all. Initiation of the vaccine course occurred 4-6 weeks after radiotherapy alone, or alongside temozolomide cycles.

Broader study findings: Pseudoprogression seemed unlinked to shifts in top peripheral T cell clonotypes. Most patients, 93.3%, showed vaccine-induced immune responses.

Note on this clone: Its antigen is as yet unknown.

Clones were sequenced by immunoSEQ multiplex PCR, and TCRdb holds only the in-frame ones, with some missing. The table records over 50,000 clones, about 80% of them present only once. Sample time point: week 5, during vaccination. Topical imiquimod was applied with each vaccine dose, which held 300 ug of mutant IDH1 20-mer peptide. This TCR was recovered from a man aged 25 to 40 with glioma. The input for sequencing was PBMCs, taken from a glioma patient whose treatment included an IDH1 peptide vaccine.

The CDR3: CASSIAGTETYEQYF. In nucleotides, the CDR3 is TGTGCCAGTAGTATCGCCGGGACAGAAACCTACGAGCAGTACTTC. The V and J genes are TRBV19 and TRBJ2-7; 7 nucleotides align to TRBD1. Per germline, CDR1 LNHDA and CDR2 SQIVND (reference sequence). V lost 3 bases, J lost 2 bases, and 7 bases stayed unmatched. The CDR3 runs to 15 residues.